The rows below give T cell receptor beta chains drawn from one sample of a study of vaccination effects on CD4 cells after COVID-19. These TCRs' antigens remain unknown. Some clones are missing from TCRdb's copy, which holds only in-frame ones; the method was immunoSEQ multiplex PCR. The data contain about 14,000 clones, 73% of them seen just once; the ten biggest clones take up around 34%. The sequencing here drew on CD4+ T cells from PBMCs cultured with HCoV-NL63 spike peptides, taken after COVID-19 vaccination. The receptors derive from a human donor who had a prior SARS-CoV-2 infection. The CDR3 runs from the conserved cysteine through the conserved F or W. D genes are given only for firm matches. Clone sizes are given selectively: once, few, many, or a class where the clone is expanded.

J gene	D gene	V gene	clone size	CDR3 protein	CDR3 DNA
TRBJ2-6	NA	TRBV6-2/TRBV6-3	NA	CASSYSPLSGANVLTF	TGTGCCAGCAGTTACTCTCCTTTATCTGGGGCCAACGTCCTGACTTTC
TRBJ2-1	NA	TRBV5-1	NA	CASSLGGTSYNEQFF	TGCGCCAGCAGCTTGGGGGGGACCTCCTACAATGAGCAGTTCTTC
TRBJ2-3	TRBD2	TRBV7-8	NA	CASSLVGGRGTTDTQYF	TGTGCCAGCAGCTTAGTGGGAGGGCGGGGGACCACAGATACGCAGTATTTT
TRBJ2-3	TRBD2	TRBV27	NA	CASSLRTSGRYSTDTQYF	TGTGCCAGCAGTTTGCGGACTAGCGGGCGTTATAGCACAGATACGCAGTATTTT
TRBJ1-3	NA	TRBV5-1	NA	CASRPKEGGSGNTIYF	TGCGCCAGCAGACCGAAAGAGGGTGGCTCTGGAAACACCATATATTTT
TRBJ2-7	TRBD2	TRBV10-2	few	CASREGLAGLYEQYF	TGCGCCAGCCGAGAGGGACTAGCGGGACTCTACGAGCAGTACTTC
TRBJ2-2	TRBD1	TRBV19	NA	CATQDRGGHGELFF	TGTGCCACCCAAGACAGGGGTGGGCACGGGGAGCTGTTTTTT
TRBJ2-5	NA	TRBV6-5	few	CASSYSTGNRETQYF	TGTGCCAGCAGTTACTCAACAGGGAACCGAGAGACCCAGTACTTC
TRBJ2-5	TRBD2	TRBV7-2	NA	CASSFSGTSEKTQYF	TGTGCCAGCAGCTTTAGCGGGACTTCTGAGAAGACCCAGTACTTC
TRBJ2-7	NA	TRBV5-6	NA	CASSGGFLVAEQYF	TGTGCCAGTAGTGGGGGGTTCTTAGTCGCCGAGCAGTACTTC
TRBJ2-1	TRBD2	TRBV18	NA	CASSPDAAGGLGGEQFF	TGTGCCAGCTCACCAGACGCGGCGGGGGGGCTGGGAGGTGAGCAGTTCTTC
TRBJ2-5	NA	TRBV5-1	NA	CASSLGGGFQETQYF	TGCGCCAGCAGCTTGGGAGGGGGTTTCCAAGAGACCCAGTACTTC
TRBJ2-3	TRBD2	TRBV9	once	CASSVGIRGGPRTDTQYF	TGTGCCAGCAGCGTAGGAATCCGGGGGGGCCCTCGAACAGATACGCAGTATTTT
TRBJ2-7	NA	TRBV21-1	few	CASSPTAYEQYF	TGTGCCAGCAGCCCAACAGCTTACGAGCAGTACTTC
TRBJ2-5	NA	TRBV5-1	NA	CASSLNSLARKETQYF	TGCGCCAGCAGCTTGAATAGCCTAGCGAGGAAAGAGACCCAGTACTTC
TRBJ2-5	TRBD2	TRBV5-4	NA	CASSGRLAGQETQYF	TGTGCCAGCAGCGGACGACTAGCGGGGCAAGAGACCCAGTACTTC
TRBJ1-1	NA	TRBV7-9	NA	CASSLAGGAEAFF	TGTGCCAGCAGCTTAGCGGGCGGCGCTGAAGCTTTCTTT
TRBJ1-3	NA	TRBV21-1	NA	CASSQNGGSGNTIYF	TGTGCCAGCAGCCAAAACGGGGGTTCTGGAAACACCATATATTTT
TRBJ1-2	NA	TRBV9	NA	CASSVDINYGYTF	TGTGCCAGCAGCGTGGACATTAACTATGGCTACACCTTC
TRBJ2-1	NA	TRBV6-1	NA	CASSVDINEENYNEQFF	TGTGCCAGCAGTGTAGACATAAACGAAGAAAACTACAATGAGCAGTTCTTC
TRBJ2-2	NA	TRBV5-6	NA	CASSLGGGRLTGELFF	TGTGCCAGCAGCTTGGGTGGCGGGCGACTCACCGGGGAGCTGTTTTTT
TRBJ2-7	TRBD2	TRBV30	NA	CAWRRVAGDSYEQYF	TGTGCCTGGAGGCGGGTAGCGGGAGACTCCTACGAGCAGTACTTC
TRBJ2-1	TRBD2	TRBV5-5	NA	CASSLAPVRTSSYNEQFF	TGTGCCAGCAGCTTGGCCCCAGTTAGGACTAGCTCCTACAATGAGCAGTTCTTC
TRBJ2-3	TRBD2	TRBV4-1	NA	CASSQVGEASGGGTQYF	TGCGCCAGCAGCCAAGTGGGGGAGGCTAGCGGTGGTGGTACGCAGTATTTT
TRBJ1-1	NA	TRBV5-1	large	CASSLEFGVTEAFF	TGCGCCAGCAGCTTGGAATTCGGGGTCACTGAAGCTTTCTTT
TRBJ1-1	TRBD1	TRBV5-8	once	CASSLDRGITEAFF	TGTGCCAGCAGCCTGGACAGGGGCATCACTGAAGCTTTCTTT
TRBJ2-1	TRBD2	TRBV15	NA	CATSPGFSLAGGLGEQFF	TGTGCCACCAGCCCGGGGTTTTCACTAGCGGGAGGTTTGGGTGAGCAGTTCTTC
TRBJ2-2	TRBD2	TRBV10-3	few	CAISPTSGGPNTGELFF	TGTGCCATCAGTCCGACTAGCGGGGGGCCGAACACCGGGGAGCTGTTTTTT
TRBJ2-2	NA	TRBV7-6	NA	CASSVDGELFF	TGTGCCAGCAGCGTTGACGGGGAGCTGTTTTTT
TRBJ2-1	TRBD1	TRBV5-5	NA	CATNRDRGANEQFF	TGTGCCACTAACCGGGACAGGGGGGCCAATGAGCAGTTCTTC
TRBJ1-5	NA	TRBV6-4	NA	CASSGTPSSNQPQHF	TGTGCCAGCAGTGGCACACCATCTAGCAATCAGCCCCAGCATTTT
TRBJ2-3	TRBD2	TRBV6-5	NA	CASSPGLAIQDTQYF	TGTGCCAGCAGCCCGGGACTAGCAATCCAGGATACGCAGTATTTT
TRBJ1-4	NA	TRBV11-3	NA	CASSSGRRGGKLFF	TGTGCCAGCAGCTCGGGACGTCGGGGTGGAAAACTGTTTTTT
TRBJ2-3	NA	TRBV7-9	NA	CASSLVAASTDTQYF	TGTGCCAGCAGCTTAGTGGCGGCTAGCACAGATACGCAGTATTTT
TRBJ1-2	NA	TRBV2	NA	CASSEMGSYGYTF	TGTGCCAGCAGTGAGATGGGGAGCTATGGCTACACCTTC
TRBJ1-2	NA	TRBV6-5	NA	CASTERWGYTF	TGTGCCAGCACAGAGCGGTGGGGCTACACCTTC
TRBJ2-7	NA	TRBV7-6	NA	CASSPREGPLYEQYF	TGTGCCAGCAGCCCCCGTGAGGGACCACTTTACGAGCAGTACTTC
TRBJ2-7	NA	TRBV11-3	NA	CASSRSRQSYEQYF	TGTGCCAGCAGCAGGAGCCGACAGTCCTACGAGCAGTACTTC
TRBJ2-3	TRBD2	TRBV7-9	NA	CASSFLAGGDTQYF	TGTGCCAGCAGCTTTCTGGCGGGAGGGGATACGCAGTATTTT
TRBJ2-7	NA	TRBV12-3/TRBV12-4	NA	CASSLDRFAEVYF	TGTGCCAGCAGCCTGGACAGATTCGCAGAGGTGTACTTC
TRBJ2-5	TRBD1	TRBV19	NA	CASSVNRGSSETQYF	TGTGCCAGTAGTGTCAACAGGGGATCGTCAGAGACCCAGTACTTC
TRBJ2-3	NA	TRBV4-2	once	CASSQDEKRGYTQYF	TGTGCCAGCAGCCAAGACGAGAAGAGGGGGTATACGCAGTATTTT
TRBJ2-5	TRBD2	TRBV11-2	NA	CASSLGLSAGGAGETQYF	TGTGCCAGCAGCTTAGGACTATCTGCGGGAGGGGCCGGGGAGACCCAGTACTTC
TRBJ1-5	NA	TRBV19	NA	CASSIYGRAYSNQPQHF	TGTGCCAGTAGTATTTATGGCAGAGCTTATAGCAATCAGCCCCAGCATTTT
TRBJ1-6	NA	TRBV18	few	CASSPPYSYNSPLHF	TGTGCCAGCTCACCACCCTACTCCTATAATTCACCCCTCCACTTT
TRBJ1-2	NA	TRBV5-6	few	CASSLDANYGYTF	TGTGCCAGCAGCTTGGATGCTAACTATGGCTACACCTTC
TRBJ2-1	TRBD2	TRBV18	NA	CASSPGFRGVRNEQFF	TGTGCCAGCTCACCGGGTTTCCGGGGGGTACGGAATGAGCAGTTCTTC
TRBJ2-1	NA	TRBV4-2	NA	CASSLQGHNEQFF	TGTGCCAGCAGCCTACAGGGCCACAATGAGCAGTTCTTC
TRBJ1-1	TRBD1	TRBV5-1	NA	CASSKTGQGMNTEAFF	TGCGCCAGCAGCAAAACCGGACAGGGGATGAACACTGAAGCTTTCTTT